The 29 T cell receptor beta chains reported below all come from one sample, sequenced in a study of cytomegalovirus exposure and HLA in healthy donors. The PCR used 60 Vbeta and 13 Jbeta primers. Clones were read by immunoSEQ multiplex PCR, and TCRdb kept only the in-frame ones, dropping some. Of roughly 220,000 clones listed, under 80% are singletons. Sequenced input: PBMCs. Source of these receptors: a young woman in good health and CMV-seronegative.

The chain joins TRBV7-9 to TRBJ1-5; D is unclear. The germline V gene has CDR1 SEHNR and CDR2 FQNEAQ (reference sequence). The CDR3 loop spans 14 amino acids. Trimming pared 2 bases from V and 4 bases from J, leaving 9 bases between. CDR3 residues: CASSLFGNNQPQHF. CDR3 DNA sequence: TGTGCCAGCAGCTTATTCGGTAATAATCAGCCCCAGCATTTT.

The chain links TRBV7-6 to TRBJ2-7, with D possibly being TRBD2 (7 bases). From germline, CDR1 is SGHVS and CDR2 FNYEAQ. The CDR3 loop spans 17 amino acids. Deletions cut 1 base from V and 4 bases from J, with 20 bases between. In DNA, the CDR3 is TGTGCCAGCAGCTTAGGGGGGGGACAAATCTCATCTTACGAGCAGTACTTC. It encodes CASSLGGGQISSYEQYF.

This chain links TRBV19 with TRBJ2-1, with 7 nucleotides matching TRBD2. The CDR3 covers 14 residues. The V gene end was trimmed by 6 bases and the J gene end by 7 bases; junction bases not matched to a gene: 9. CDR1 and CDR2 from the germline V gene are LNHDA and SQIVND (reference sequence). The CDR3 loop reads CASREDYGGNEQFF. The CDR3 nucleotides read TGTGCCAGTAGAGAGGACTACGGGGGGAATGAGCAGTTCTTC.

This clone was observed a handful of times. This chain joins TRBV7-9 and TRBJ2-5, with 8 bases matching TRBD1. The CDR3 has 17 residues. J gave up 1 base and V 3 bases, and 10 bases lay outside the gene matches. Germline CDR1 is SEHNR and CDR2 is FQNEAQ (reference sequence). The CDR3 DNA reads as TGTGCCAGCAGCTTGGGGAGGACAGGGAGAGGCCAAGAGACCCAGTACTTC. Protein: CASSLGRTGRGQETQYF. Based on the CDR3 plus reference TRBV7-9 and TRBJ2-5, the full variable domain is DTGVSQNPRHKITKRGQNVTFRCDPISEHNRLYWYRQTLGQGPEFLTYFQNEAQLEKSRLLSDRFSAERPKGSFSTLEIQRTEQGDSAMYLCASSLGRTGRGQETQYFGPGTRLLVL.

This clone turned up a few times. A read error may produce the germline difference seen at one junction end. This sequence joins TRBV11-2 and TRBJ2-7; 7 bases are a match to TRBD2. Germline V gene data show CDR1 as SGHAT and CDR2 as FQNNGV. This CDR3 is 15 amino acids long. As DNA, the CDR3 is TGTTCCAGCAGCTGGAGAGCGGGACGCTCCTACGAGCAGTACTTC. This codes for CSSSWRAGRSYEQYF.

The genes are TRBV5-1 and TRBJ2-3; 7 nucleotides match TRBD1. The ends lost 4 bases at V and 2 bases at J; junction bases unmatched: 4. This CDR3 comprises 14 residues. Germline assignment: CDR1 SGHRS and CDR2 YFSETQ. The CDR3 sequence: CASSLGQTTDTQYF. CDR3 bases: TGCGCCAGCAGCCTGGGACAGACCACAGATACGCAGTATTTT.

The chain has TRBV29-1 and TRBJ1-4, with D perhaps TRBD1 (6 bases). Germline V CDR1 and CDR2: SQVTM, ANQGSEA. V lost 4 bases to trimming and J lost 3 bases, with 9 bases between them. This CDR3 spans 13 amino acids. CDR3 coding DNA: TGCAGCGTTGCTGACAGGCCTAATGAAAAACTGTTTTTT. Residues: CSVADRPNEKLFF. Full variable domain (rest looked up from reference TRBV29-1 and TRBJ1-4): SAVISQKPSRDICQRGTSLTIQCQVDSQVTMMFWYRQQPGQSLTLIATANQGSEATYESGFVIDKFPISRPNLTFSTLTVSNMSPEDSSIYLCSVADRPNEKLFFGSGTQLSVL.

This clone came up many times. This sequence joins TRBV7-3 and TRBJ1-3; D gene unclear. Trimming left V 6 bases short and J 4 bases short, with 10 bases between. CDR1 and CDR2 from the germline V gene are SGHTA and FQGTGA. The CDR3 consists of 13 residues. This chain's CDR3 is CASSSGSGNTIYF. DNA of the CDR3: TGTGCCAGCAGTTCGGGGTCAGGAAACACCATATATTTT.

The chain links TRBV6-5 to TRBJ2-1; 12 bases are a match to TRBD1. V shed 4 bases and J 6 bases; nucleotides not matched to a gene: 7. The germline CDR1 and CDR2 sequences are MNHEY and SVGAGI. The CDR3 contains 16 residues. The CDR3 here is CASSSPGQGAPNEQFF. The CDR3 DNA follows: TGTGCCAGCAGTTCCCCGGGACAGGGGGCCCCCAATGAGCAGTTCTTC.

A word on this clone: One end of the junction is discordant with germline, which a read error may explain. This chain connects TRBV7-9 to TRBJ2-7, with TRBD2 as a possible D gene (5 bases). The CDR3 totals 11 residues. Per the germline V gene, CDR1 is SEHNR and CDR2 is FQNEAQ (reference sequence). In nucleotides, the CDR3 is TGTGCCAGCAGCTTATCGAGGGAGTGGCACTTC. As protein: CASSLSREWHF.

This clone showed up just once. An end of the junction does not agree with germline; a read error may underlie this. The V gene is TRBV7-9, the J gene TRBJ1-1; D may be TRBD1 (6 bases). The length of the CDR3 is 12 residues. Germline V gene data show CDR1 as SEHNR and CDR2 as FQNEAQ (reference sequence). The CDR3 protein is CSSRSGTPEAFF. CDR3 nucleotides: TGTTCCAGCAGATCTGGGACACCTGAAGCTTTCTTT.

In this sample, this clone turned up once. V usage is TRBV7-9 and J usage is TRBJ2-5; 8 nucleotides match TRBD2. The CDR3 is made up of 16 amino acids. Trimming removed 4 bases from V and 5 bases from J; junction bases left unmatched: 12. Germline V gene sequence: CDR1 SEHNR, CDR2 FQNEAQ (reference sequence). The CDR3 loop is CASSSLGSGRRETQYF. In DNA form, the CDR3 reads TGTGCCAGCAGCTCCCTCGGGAGCGGGAGAAGGGAGACCCAGTACTTC.

This clone was found a few times. A junction end diverges from the germline sequence, so it may reflect a read error. The chain carries TRBV2 and TRBJ1-6; D not resolved. The length of the CDR3 is 12 residues. Germline assignment: CDR1 SNHLY and CDR2 FYNNEI. In DNA form, the CDR3 reads TGTGCCAGCAGTGAAGCAGGGAGAGACGCTCCCTTT. It specifies CASSEAGRDAPF.

J is TRBJ2-2 and V is TRBV2; 7 positions match TRBD2. V lost 2 bases to trimming and J lost 7 bases; unmatched junction nucleotides: 10. The CDR3 consists of 16 residues. Germline CDR1 reads SNHLY; CDR2 reads FYNNEI. As DNA, the CDR3 is TGTGCCAGCAGTGAAAGTTTCCAGCGGGGTGGCGGGGAGCTGTTTTTT. This codes for CASSESFQRGGGELFF.

V and J are TRBV19 and TRBJ2-2, with unresolved D. This CDR3 contains 15 residues. V gave up 9 bases and J gave up 2 bases, with 16 bases separating them. From germline, CDR1 is LNHDA and CDR2 SQIVND (reference sequence). CDR3 residues: CASNTAVGNTGELFF. Written as DNA, the CDR3 is TGTGCCAGCAACACGGCGGTAGGAAACACCGGGGAGCTGTTTTTT.

The genes are TRBV6-5 and TRBJ1-5, with a weak D call TRBD1 (5 bases). CDR1 is MNHEY and CDR2 is SVGAGI in the germline V gene. V dropped 4 bases and J dropped 7 bases, with 14 bases sitting between them. This CDR3 is built from 14 residues. The DNA for the CDR3 is TGTGCCAGCAGTTTGCAGGGTGGCAGACAGCCCCAGCATTTT. It is translated as CASSLQGGRQPQHF.

The chain links TRBV11-3 to TRBJ2-2, with TRBD2 matching over 8 bases. The germline gives CDR1 SGHNT, CDR2 YENEEA. The V and J ends lost 1 base and 3 bases, in that order; junction bases with no gene match: 4. This CDR3 comprises 16 residues. DNA for the CDR3: TGTGCCAGCAGCTTAGGGGCTAGCGGGTACACCGGGGAGCTGTTTTTT. Residues: CASSLGASGYTGELFF.

This chain links TRBV9 with TRBJ2-2; maybe TRBD2 (6 bases). CDR3 length equals 15 residues. V gave up 3 bases and J gave up 1 base, with 10 bases separating them. Per the germline V gene, CDR1 is SGDLS and CDR2 is YYNGEE. Written as DNA, the CDR3 is TGTGCCAGCAGCGGGGGACTCCGGAACACCGGGGAGCTGTTTTTT. Encoded protein: CASSGGLRNTGELFF.

This chain joins TRBV29-1 and TRBJ1-2; 7 bases align to TRBD1. This CDR3 has 15 amino acids. Per the germline V gene, CDR1 is SQVTM and CDR2 is ANQGSEA. The V segment lost 3 bases and the J segment 6 bases; nucleotides outside the gene matches: 13. The CDR3 loop reads CSVDGGGEGTNGYTF. In nucleotides, the CDR3 is TGCAGCGTTGACGGAGGGGGCGAAGGAACGAATGGCTACACCTTC.

The chain is built from TRBV5-5 and TRBJ1-5, with a possible D match to TRBD1 (6 bases). CDR1 SGHKS and CDR2 YYEKEE come from the germline V gene (reference sequence). The ends were cut back, 4 bases at V and 9 bases at J, with 23 bases in the middle. This CDR3 is built from 16 residues. The CDR3 DNA reads as TGTGCCAGCAGCCCTGAGACAGGTCTGAGACTGTGGCCCCAGCATTTT. Translated, it gives CASSPETGLRLWPQHF.

This chain uses TRBV19 with TRBJ2-3; a possible D gene is TRBD1 (5 bases). This CDR3 spans 16 amino acids. CDR1 is LNHDA, CDR2 SQIVND, per germline (reference sequence). Trimming removed 4 bases at V and 1 base at J, with 15 bases between. This CDR3 reads CASSSLDIRRTDTQYF. Written as DNA, the CDR3 is TGTGCCAGTAGTAGTCTGGACATCCGGCGCACAGATACGCAGTATTTT.

This chain links TRBV10-1 with TRBJ2-1; TRBD1 agrees at 9 bases. V lost 3 bases, J lost 0 bases, and 3 bases stayed unmatched. Germline V gene lookup returns CDR1 WNHNN and CDR2 SYGVQD (reference sequence). The CDR3 sequence is 16 residues long. The CDR3 bases are TGCGCCAGCAGTGACGGACAGGGGAGCTCCTACAATGAGCAGTTCTTC. Residues: CASSDGQGSSYNEQFF.

The chain combines TRBV2 with TRBJ1-6; D gene unclear. Germline V gene sequence: CDR1 SNHLY, CDR2 FYNNEI. V lost 6 bases and J lost 0, with 12 bases in between. The CDR3 loop spans 16 amino acids. The CDR3 DNA reads TGTGCCAGCAGGATTGAAGAGGGCTCCTATAATTCACCCCTCCACTTT. This encodes CASRIEEGSYNSPLHF.

V gene TRBV6-5 combines with J gene TRBJ1-2; the D is unclear. There are 12 residues in the CDR3. Germline V gene data show CDR1 as MNHEY and CDR2 as SVGAGI. V lost 6 bases, J lost 8 bases, and 13 bases lay in between. The CDR3 reads CASRSGRAGYTF. CDR3 coding DNA: TGTGCCAGCAGGAGCGGTCGCGCGGGCTACACCTTC.

The sample holds a few counts of this clone. The rearrangement links TRBV7-3 to TRBJ2-7, with a weak D call TRBD2 (5 bases). In germline, CDR1 is SGHTA, CDR2 FQGTGA. The CDR3 runs 14 residues. With 5 bases removed from V and 6 bases from J, the gap between germline ends came to 17 bases. CDR3 DNA sequence: TGTGCCAGCAGCCCCCAAGAGGGTTCAGGCGAGCAGTACTTC. It translates to CASSPQEGSGEQYF.

The chain combines TRBV7-6 with TRBJ2-3, with D tentatively TRBD1 (6 bases). The V gene lost 5 bases and the J gene lost 2 bases, with 11 bases spanning the gap. The CDR3 is 14 residues long. CDR1 SGHVS and CDR2 FNYEAQ come from the germline V gene. The CDR3 region is CASSTTGYTDTQYF. As DNA, the CDR3 is TGTGCCAGCAGCACAACAGGGTACACAGATACGCAGTATTTT.

The chain employs TRBV12-5 and TRBJ1-1; D not certain. Germline CDR1 is LGHNT and CDR2 is FRNRAP. The CDR3 spans 11 residues. Trimming took 3 bases from V and 6 from J, leaving 5 bases between them. In nucleotides, the CDR3 is TGTGCTAGTGGTTTCCCCGCTGAAGCTTTCTTT. This encodes CASGFPAEAFF.

This chain's CDR3 is CASSVDRYNEQFF. The CDR3 DNA sequence: TGTGCCAGCAGCGTAGACAGGTACAATGAGCAGTTCTTC. The chain links TRBV7-8 to TRBJ2-1, with a possible D match to TRBD1 (6 bases). V was clipped by 5 bases and J by 4 bases, with 9 bases between them. The CDR3 spans 13 residues. Germline loops: CDR1 SGHVS, CDR2 FQNEAQ.

The J gene is TRBJ1-1, the V gene TRBV29-1; no reliable D call. Trimming shortened V by 7 bases and J by 2 bases, and 8 bases separated the two germline ends. This CDR3 is built from 11 residues. The V gene's germline CDR1 is SQVTM and CDR2 ANQGSEA. In DNA form, the CDR3 reads TGCAGCGCCTTTCTTAACACTGAAGCTTTCTTT. It translates to CSAFLNTEAFF.